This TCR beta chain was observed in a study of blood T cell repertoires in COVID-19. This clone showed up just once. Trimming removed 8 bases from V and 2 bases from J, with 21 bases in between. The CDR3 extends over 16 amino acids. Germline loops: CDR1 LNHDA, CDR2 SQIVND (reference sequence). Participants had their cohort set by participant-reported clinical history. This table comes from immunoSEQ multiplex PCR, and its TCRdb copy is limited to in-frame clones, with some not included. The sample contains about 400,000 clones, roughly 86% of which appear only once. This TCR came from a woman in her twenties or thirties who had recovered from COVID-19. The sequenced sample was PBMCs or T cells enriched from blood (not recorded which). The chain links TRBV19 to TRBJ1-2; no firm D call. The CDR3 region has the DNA TGTGCCAGTCGGGAACAACCCTCGCTTCTCAACTATGGCTACACCTTC. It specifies CASREQPSLLNYGYTF. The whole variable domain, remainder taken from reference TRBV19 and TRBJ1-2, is DGGITQSPKYLFRKEGQNVTLSCEQNLNHDAMYWYRQDPGQGLRLIYYSQIVNDFQKGDIAEGYSVSREKKESFPLTVTSAQKNPTAFYLCASREQPSLLNYGYTFGSGTRLTVV.